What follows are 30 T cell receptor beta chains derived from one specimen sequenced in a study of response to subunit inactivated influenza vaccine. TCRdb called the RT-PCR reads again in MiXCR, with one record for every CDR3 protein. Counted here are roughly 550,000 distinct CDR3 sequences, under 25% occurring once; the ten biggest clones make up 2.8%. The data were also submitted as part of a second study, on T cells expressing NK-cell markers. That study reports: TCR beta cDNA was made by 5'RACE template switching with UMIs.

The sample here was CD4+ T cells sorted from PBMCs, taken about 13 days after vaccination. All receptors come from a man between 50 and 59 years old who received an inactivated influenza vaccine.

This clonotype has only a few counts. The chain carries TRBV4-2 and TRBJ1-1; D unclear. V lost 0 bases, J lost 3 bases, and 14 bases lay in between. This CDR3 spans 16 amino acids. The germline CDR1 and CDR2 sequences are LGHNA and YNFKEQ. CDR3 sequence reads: CASSQDRRRWDTEAFF. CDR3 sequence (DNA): TGTGCCAGCAGCCAAGATCGGAGGCGCTGGGACACTGAAGCTTTCTTT.

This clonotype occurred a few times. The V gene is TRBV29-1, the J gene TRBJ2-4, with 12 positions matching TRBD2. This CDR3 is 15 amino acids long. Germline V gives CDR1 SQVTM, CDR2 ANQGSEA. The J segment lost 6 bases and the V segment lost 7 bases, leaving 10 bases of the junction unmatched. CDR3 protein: CSAGNRTSGTNIQYF. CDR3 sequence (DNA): TGCAGCGCCGGGAATAGGACTAGCGGGACAAACATTCAGTACTTC.

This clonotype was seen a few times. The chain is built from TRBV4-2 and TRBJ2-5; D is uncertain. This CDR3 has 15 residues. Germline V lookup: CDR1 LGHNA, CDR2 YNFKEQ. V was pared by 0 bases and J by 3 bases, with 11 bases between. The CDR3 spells CASSQEARPEETQYF. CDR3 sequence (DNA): TGTGCCAGCAGCCAAGAAGCCAGACCGGAAGAGACCCAGTACTTC.

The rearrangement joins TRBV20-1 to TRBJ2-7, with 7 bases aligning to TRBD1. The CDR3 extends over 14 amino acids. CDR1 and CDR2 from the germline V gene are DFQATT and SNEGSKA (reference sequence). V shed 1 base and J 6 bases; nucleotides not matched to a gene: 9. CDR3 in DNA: TGCAGTGCTAGAGCGGGGACAGAGATTGGCGAGCAGTACTTC. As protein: CSARAGTEIGEQYF.

The CDR3 bases are TGTGCCAGCAGGGCAACAGGGCGCAACGAGCAGTACTTC. It specifies CASRATGRNEQYF. This chain links TRBV12-3 or TRBV12-4 with TRBJ2-7; possibly TRBD1 for D (6 bases). The V end lost 6 bases, the J end lost 5 bases, and 14 bases lay between the germline ends. This CDR3 is built from 13 residues.

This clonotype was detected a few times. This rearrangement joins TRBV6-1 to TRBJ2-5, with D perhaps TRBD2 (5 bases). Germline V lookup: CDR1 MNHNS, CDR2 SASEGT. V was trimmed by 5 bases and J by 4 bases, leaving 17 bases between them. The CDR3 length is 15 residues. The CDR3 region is CASSTRLSGRETQYF. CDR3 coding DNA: TGTGCCAGCAGTACCCGTCTTTCGGGAAGAGAGACCCAGTACTTC.

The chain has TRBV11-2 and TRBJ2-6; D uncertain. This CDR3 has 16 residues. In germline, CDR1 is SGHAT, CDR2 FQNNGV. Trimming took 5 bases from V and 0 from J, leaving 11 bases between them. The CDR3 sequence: CASSRPRRSGANVLTF. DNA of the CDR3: TGTGCCAGCAGCCGACCCCGGCGCTCTGGGGCCAACGTCCTGACTTTC.

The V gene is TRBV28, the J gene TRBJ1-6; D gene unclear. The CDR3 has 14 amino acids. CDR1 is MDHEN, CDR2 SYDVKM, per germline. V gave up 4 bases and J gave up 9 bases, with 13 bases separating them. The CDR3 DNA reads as TGTGCCAGCAGTTATCTGCTCGAGGGTTCACCCCTCCACTTT. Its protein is CASSYLLEGSPLHF.

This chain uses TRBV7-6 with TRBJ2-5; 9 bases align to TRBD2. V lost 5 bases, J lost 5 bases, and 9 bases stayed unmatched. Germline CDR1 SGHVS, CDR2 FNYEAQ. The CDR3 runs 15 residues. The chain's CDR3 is CASSRSGGSVETQYF. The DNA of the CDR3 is TGTGCCAGCAGCCGAAGCGGGGGGAGTGTCGAGACCCAGTACTTC.

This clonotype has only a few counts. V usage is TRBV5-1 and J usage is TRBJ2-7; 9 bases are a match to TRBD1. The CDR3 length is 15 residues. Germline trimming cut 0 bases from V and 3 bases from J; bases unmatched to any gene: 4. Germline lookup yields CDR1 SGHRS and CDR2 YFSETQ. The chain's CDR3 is CASSLGGQGIYEQYF. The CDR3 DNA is TGCGCCAGCAGCTTGGGAGGACAGGGGATCTACGAGCAGTACTTC.

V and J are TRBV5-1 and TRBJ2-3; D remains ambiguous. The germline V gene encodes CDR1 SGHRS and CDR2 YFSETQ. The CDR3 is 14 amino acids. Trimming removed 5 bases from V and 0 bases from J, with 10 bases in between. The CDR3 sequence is CASSTDSSTDTQYF. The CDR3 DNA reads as TGCGCCAGCAGTACCGACTCTAGCACAGATACGCAGTATTTT. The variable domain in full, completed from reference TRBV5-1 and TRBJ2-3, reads KAGVTQTPRYLIKTRGQQVTLSCSPISGHRSVSWYQQTPGQGLQFLFEYFSETQRNKGNFPGRFSGRQFSNSRSEMNVSTLELGDSALYLCASSTDSSTDTQYFGPGTRLTVL.

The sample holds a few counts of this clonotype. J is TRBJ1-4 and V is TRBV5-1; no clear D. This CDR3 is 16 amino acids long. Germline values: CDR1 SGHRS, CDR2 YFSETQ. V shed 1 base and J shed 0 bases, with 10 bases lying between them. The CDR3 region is CASSLNRVATNEKLFF. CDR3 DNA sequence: TGCGCCAGCAGCTTGAATCGAGTCGCAACTAATGAAAAACTGTTTTTT.

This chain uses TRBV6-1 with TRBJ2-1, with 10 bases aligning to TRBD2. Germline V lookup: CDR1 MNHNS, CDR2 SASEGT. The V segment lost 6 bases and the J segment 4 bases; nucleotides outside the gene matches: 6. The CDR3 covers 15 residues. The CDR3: CASRNSGGPYNEQFF. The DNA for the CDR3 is TGTGCCAGCAGAAATAGCGGGGGGCCGTACAATGAGCAGTTCTTC.

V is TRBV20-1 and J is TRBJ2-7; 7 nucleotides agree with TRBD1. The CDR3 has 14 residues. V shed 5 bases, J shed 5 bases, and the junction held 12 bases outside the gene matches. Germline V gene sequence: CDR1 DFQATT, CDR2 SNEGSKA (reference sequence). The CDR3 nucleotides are TGCAGTGCTTCGCTAATGACAGGGTCCCACGAGCAGTACTTC. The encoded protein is CSASLMTGSHEQYF.

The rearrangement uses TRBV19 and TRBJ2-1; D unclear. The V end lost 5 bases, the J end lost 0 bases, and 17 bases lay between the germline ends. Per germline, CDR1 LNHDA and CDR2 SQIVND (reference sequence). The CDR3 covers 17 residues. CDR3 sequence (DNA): TGTGCCAGTAGTGGTGGGTGGGCCGTCAGCTCCTACAATGAGCAGTTCTTC. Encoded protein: CASSGGWAVSSYNEQFF.

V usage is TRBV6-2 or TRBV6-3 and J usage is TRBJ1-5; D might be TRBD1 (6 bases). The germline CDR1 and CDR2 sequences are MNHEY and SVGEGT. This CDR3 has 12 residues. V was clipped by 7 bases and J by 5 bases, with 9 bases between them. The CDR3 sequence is CASKGGDQPQHF. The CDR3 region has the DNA TGTGCCAGCAAAGGGGGGGATCAGCCCCAGCATTTT.

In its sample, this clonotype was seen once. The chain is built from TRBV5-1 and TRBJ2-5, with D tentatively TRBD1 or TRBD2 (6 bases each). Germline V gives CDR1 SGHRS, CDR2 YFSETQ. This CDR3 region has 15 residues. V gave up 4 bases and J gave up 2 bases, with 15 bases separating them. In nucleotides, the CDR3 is TGCGCCAGCAGCCTATCAACAGGGAGGCAAGAGACCCAGTACTTC. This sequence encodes CASSLSTGRQETQYF.

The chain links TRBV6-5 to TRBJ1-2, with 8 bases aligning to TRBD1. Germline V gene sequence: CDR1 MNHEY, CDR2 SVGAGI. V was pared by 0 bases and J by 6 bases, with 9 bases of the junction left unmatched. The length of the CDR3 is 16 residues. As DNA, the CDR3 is TGTGCCAGCAGTTACTCGAGGGCAGGGGGCGGAGATGGCTACACCTTC. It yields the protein CASSYSRAGGGDGYTF.

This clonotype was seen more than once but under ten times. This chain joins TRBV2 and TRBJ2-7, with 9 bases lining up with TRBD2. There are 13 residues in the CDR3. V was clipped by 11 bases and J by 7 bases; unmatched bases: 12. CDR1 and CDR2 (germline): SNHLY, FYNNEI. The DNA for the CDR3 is TGTGCCGCGGCAAGGCTAGCGGGGAAGGAGCAGTACTTC. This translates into CAAARLAGKEQYF.

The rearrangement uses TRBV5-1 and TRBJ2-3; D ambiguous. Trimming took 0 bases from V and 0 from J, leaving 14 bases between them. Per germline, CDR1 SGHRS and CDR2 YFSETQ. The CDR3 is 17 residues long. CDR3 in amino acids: CASSLAGQILSTDTQYF. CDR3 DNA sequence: TGCGCCAGCAGCTTGGCCGGCCAGATACTTAGCACAGATACGCAGTATTTT.

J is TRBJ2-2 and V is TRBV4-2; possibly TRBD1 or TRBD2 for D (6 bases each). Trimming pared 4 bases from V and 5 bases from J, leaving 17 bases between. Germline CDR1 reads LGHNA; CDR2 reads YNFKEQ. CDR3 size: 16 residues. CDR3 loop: CASSRGVNRETGELFF. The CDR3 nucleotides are TGTGCCAGCAGCCGCGGGGTGAACAGGGAAACCGGGGAGCTGTTTTTT.

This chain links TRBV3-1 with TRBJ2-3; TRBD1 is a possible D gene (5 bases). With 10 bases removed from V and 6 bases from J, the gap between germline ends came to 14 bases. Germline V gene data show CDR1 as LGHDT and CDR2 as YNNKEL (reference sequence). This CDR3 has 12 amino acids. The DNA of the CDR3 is TGTGCCATCTCGTCAGGGTCGGATACGCAGTATTTT. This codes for CAISSGSDTQYF.

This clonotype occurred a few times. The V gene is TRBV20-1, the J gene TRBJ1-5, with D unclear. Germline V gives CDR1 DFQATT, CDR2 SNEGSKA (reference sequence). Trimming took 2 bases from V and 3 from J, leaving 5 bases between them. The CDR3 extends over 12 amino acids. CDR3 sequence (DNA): TGCAGTGCTAGACGGATCAATCAGCCCCAGCATTTT. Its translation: CSARRINQPQHF.

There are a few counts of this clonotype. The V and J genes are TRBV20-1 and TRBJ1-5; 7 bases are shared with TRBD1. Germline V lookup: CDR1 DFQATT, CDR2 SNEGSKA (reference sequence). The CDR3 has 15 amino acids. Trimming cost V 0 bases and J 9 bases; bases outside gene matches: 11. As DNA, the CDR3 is TGCAGTGCTAGAGATCCGACAGGGAGGGTTTGGCCCCAGCATTTT. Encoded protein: CSARDPTGRVWPQHF.

The CDR3 reads CASSQILFTDTQYF. The CDR3 region has the DNA TGTGCCAGCAGCCAAATTCTGTTTACAGATACGCAGTATTTT. This sequence joins TRBV14 and TRBJ2-3, with D unresolved. The V gene lost 2 bases and the J gene lost 3 bases, with 9 bases spanning the gap. Germline V gives CDR1 SGHDN, CDR2 FVKESK. The CDR3 consists of 14 residues.

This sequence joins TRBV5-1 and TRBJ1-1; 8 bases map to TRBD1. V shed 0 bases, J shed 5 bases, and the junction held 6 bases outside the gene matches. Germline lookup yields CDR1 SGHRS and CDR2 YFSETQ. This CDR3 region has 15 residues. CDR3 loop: CASSLATGGGTEAFF. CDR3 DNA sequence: TGCGCCAGCAGCTTGGCTACAGGGGGTGGGACTGAAGCTTTCTTT.

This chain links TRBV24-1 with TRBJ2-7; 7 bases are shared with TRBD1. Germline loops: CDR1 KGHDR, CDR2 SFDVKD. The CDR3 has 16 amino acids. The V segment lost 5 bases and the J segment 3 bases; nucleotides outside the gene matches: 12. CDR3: CATSGRTGNEIYEQYF. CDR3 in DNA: TGTGCCACCAGTGGCCGGACAGGCAATGAGATCTACGAGCAGTACTTC.

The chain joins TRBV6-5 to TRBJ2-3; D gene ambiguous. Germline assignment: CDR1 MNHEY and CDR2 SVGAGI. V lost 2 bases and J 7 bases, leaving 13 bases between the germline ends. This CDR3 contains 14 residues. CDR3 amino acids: CASSYDVPPYTQYF. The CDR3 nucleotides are TGTGCCAGCAGTTACGATGTGCCCCCATATACGCAGTATTTT.

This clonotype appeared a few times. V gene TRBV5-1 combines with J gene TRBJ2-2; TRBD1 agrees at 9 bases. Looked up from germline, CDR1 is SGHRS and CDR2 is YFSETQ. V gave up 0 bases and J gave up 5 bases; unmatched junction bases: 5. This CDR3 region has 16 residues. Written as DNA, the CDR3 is TGCGCCAGCAGCTTGGGAGGACAGGGGATTACCGGGGAGCTGTTTTTT. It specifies CASSLGGQGITGELFF.

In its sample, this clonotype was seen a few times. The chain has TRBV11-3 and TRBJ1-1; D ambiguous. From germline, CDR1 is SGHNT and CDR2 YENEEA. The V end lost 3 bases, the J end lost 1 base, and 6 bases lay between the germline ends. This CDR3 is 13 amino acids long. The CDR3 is CASSFKANTEAFF. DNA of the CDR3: TGTGCCAGCAGCTTCAAGGCGAACACTGAAGCTTTCTTT.